Below, 15 T cell receptor beta chains from the same sample are listed, as sequenced in a study of control samples from healthy donors and cancer patients. Libraries were prepared by immunoSEQ multiplex PCR; TCRdb keeps only in-frame clonotypes and omits some of them. The sample has more than 25,000 clones; around nine tenths are singletons. Material for sequencing was formalin-fixed, paraffin-embedded tissue. The receptor set was obtained from a female donor with melanoma.

The gene calls are TRBV6-1 and TRBJ1-2; a weak D match, TRBD1 (5 bases). Germline V gene data show CDR1 as MNHNS and CDR2 as SASEGT. V lost 2 bases and J lost 7, with 17 bases in between. The CDR3 totals 15 residues. This chain's CDR3 is CASSEKGRGAGGYTF. CDR3 nucleotide sequence: TGTGCCAGCAGTGAAAAAGGACGAGGGGCAGGTGGCTACACCTTC.

This clone appeared a few times. The J gene is TRBJ1-5, the V gene TRBV2; D perhaps matches TRBD1 (6 bases). Germline V gene lookup returns CDR1 SNHLY and CDR2 FYNNEI. Trimming took off 5 bases at V and 2 bases at J, with 10 bases between the two ends. This CDR3 has 14 residues. The CDR3 reads CASSLWTGNQPQHF. DNA of the CDR3: TGTGCCAGCAGTCTTTGGACAGGCAATCAGCCCCAGCATTTT.

This rearrangement joins TRBV18 to TRBJ2-3; no clear D gene. Germline lookup yields CDR1 KGHSH and CDR2 LQKENI. V lost 5 bases to trimming and J lost 3 bases, with 6 bases between them. The CDR3 is 12 residues long. The CDR3 region is CASSGLTDTQYF. DNA for the CDR3: TGTGCCAGCTCAGGGCTTACAGATACGCAGTATTTT.

This chain uses TRBV6-5 with TRBJ2-3; possibly TRBD1 for D (6 bases). In germline, CDR1 is MNHEY, CDR2 SVGAGI. V was cut by 6 bases and J by 1 base, with 11 bases left in between. The CDR3 totals 14 residues. The CDR3 nucleotides are TGTGCCAGCAGGTCCCCAGGGGGCACAGATACGCAGTATTTT. The encoded protein is CASRSPGGTDTQYF.

This clone was recorded a few times. The J gene is TRBJ1-5, the V gene TRBV4-2; 8 bases map to TRBD1. CDR1 and CDR2 from the germline V gene are LGHNA and YNFKEQ. J lost 11 bases, V lost 1 base, and 10 bases had no gene match. CDR3 size: 15 residues. CDR3 amino acids: CASSQGGTGGFAQHF. In nucleotides, the CDR3 is TGTGCCAGCAGCCAAGGGGGGACAGGTGGTTTTGCCCAGCATTTT.

The chain has TRBV5-8 and TRBJ1-1; no clear D. V dropped 3 bases and J dropped 1 base, with 10 bases sitting between them. This CDR3 is 14 amino acids long. The germline V gene has CDR1 SGHTS and CDR2 YDEGEE. CDR3 coding DNA: TGTGCCAGCAGCTCTACCGCCACGAACACTGAAGCTTTCTTT. Protein product: CASSSTATNTEAFF.

The V and J genes are TRBV6-6 and TRBJ1-5, with TRBD1 matching 8 bases. CDR1 and CDR2 from the germline V gene are MNHNY and SVGAGI (reference sequence). The CDR3 covers 20 residues. Losses at the gene ends were 6 bases for V and 4 bases for J; bases not matched to a gene: 23. CDR3: CASSLLKPGRTGLENQPQHF. DNA of the CDR3: TGTGCCAGCAGCCTGCTAAAACCCGGTAGGACAGGGCTGGAAAATCAGCCCCAGCATTTT.

The CDR3 coding sequence is TGCGCCAGCAGCCAGGGGACATTCTACGAGCAGTACTTC. This gives the protein CASSQGTFYEQYF. V usage is TRBV5-1 and J usage is TRBJ2-7, with D possibly being TRBD1 (6 bases). V lost 4 bases, J lost 3 bases, and 11 bases lay in between. Germline V gives CDR1 SGHRS, CDR2 YFSETQ. The CDR3 sequence is 13 residues long.

The chain joins TRBV5-4 to TRBJ2-4; possible D gene TRBD1, 6 bases. Germline V gene sequence: CDR1 SGHNT, CDR2 YYREEE (reference sequence). V lost 1 base to trimming and J lost 1 base, with 6 bases between them. The length of the CDR3 is 14 residues. This CDR3 reads CASSLQGAKNIQYF. CDR3 in DNA: TGTGCCAGCAGCTTGCAGGGGGCCAAAAACATTCAGTACTTC. Together with reference TRBV5-4 and TRBJ2-4, the CDR3 gives the full variable domain: ETGVTQSPTHLIKTRGQQVTLRCSSQSGHNTVSWYQQALGQGPQFIFQYYREEENGRGNFPPRFSGLQFPNYSSELNVNALELDDSALYLCASSLQGAKNIQYFGAGTRLSVL.

This clone has only one observation. The chain joins TRBV7-8 to TRBJ2-7; 11 bases are shared with TRBD2. CDR1 and CDR2 from the germline V gene are SGHVS and FQNEAQ. The CDR3 is 15 amino acids. Unmatched junction bases numbered 4, after V lost 0 bases and J lost 6 bases. The CDR3 nucleotides read TGTGCCAGCAGCTTAGCGGGACTAGCGGCACCCGAGCAGTACTTC. Protein: CASSLAGLAAPEQYF.

In this sample, this clone turned up once. The chain is built from TRBV5-1 and TRBJ2-2; tentative D call: TRBD2 (6 bases). The ends were cut back, 2 bases at V and 7 bases at J, with 15 bases in the middle. Germline loops: CDR1 SGHRS, CDR2 YFSETQ. CDR3 length: 15 residues. CDR3 nucleotide sequence: TGCGCCAGCAGCTTTGGGGGAGGTTACGGCGGGGAGCTGTTTTTT. Amino acids: CASSFGGGYGGELFF.

The chain recombines TRBV6-5 with TRBJ1-1; weak D call: TRBD1 (5 bases). Germline lookup yields CDR1 MNHEY and CDR2 SVGAGI. The ends were cut back, 6 bases at V and 4 bases at J, with 12 bases in the middle. This CDR3 has 13 amino acids. The CDR3 protein is CASRNRISTEAFF. CDR3 sequence (DNA): TGTGCCAGCAGAAACAGGATATCCACTGAAGCTTTCTTT.

This clone was counted a few times. The chain uses TRBV27 and TRBJ2-5, with D unresolved. The CDR3 is 13 residues long. The germline gives CDR1 MNHEY, CDR2 SMNVEV (reference sequence). V gave up 2 bases and J gave up 5 bases, with 9 bases separating them. The CDR3 protein is CASSLIGRETQYF. The CDR3 DNA follows: TGTGCCAGCAGTTTAATAGGACGGGAGACCCAGTACTTC.

The chain recombines TRBV5-1 with TRBJ2-2; 7 bases line up with TRBD2. The CDR3 extends over 16 amino acids. J gave up 6 bases and V 4 bases, and 12 bases lay outside the gene matches. Germline CDR1 and CDR2: SGHRS and YFSETQ. The CDR3 sequence: CASSPPGGEYSGELFF. The DNA for the CDR3 is TGCGCCAGCAGCCCCCCTGGGGGGGAATATTCCGGGGAGCTGTTTTTT.

This sequence joins TRBV5-1 and TRBJ1-2; D might be TRBD1 (5 bases). The CDR3 spans 13 residues. V lost 3 bases and J lost 4, with 10 bases in between. Germline-derived CDR1 and CDR2 are SGHRS and YFSETQ. CDR3: CASSWTGGYGYTF. As DNA, the CDR3 is TGCGCCAGCAGCTGGACCGGGGGCTATGGCTACACCTTC.